The clone carrying this TCR beta chain appeared a few times. What it recognizes is unknown. Additional DNA sequences in this sample encode the identical CDR3. The whole isolated RNA underwent reverse transcription, so sequencing captured expressed TCRB transcripts. An average of about 3.57 million reads was obtained for naive, central memory and regulatory T cell samples. Clones were read by immunoSEQ multiplex PCR, and TCRdb kept only the in-frame ones, dropping some. Here the sample spans about 650,000 clones, over 10% being singletons. These data come from a study of beta chain features in type 1 diabetes. General study results and limits: Among patients with Type 1 diabetes, TCRB CDR3s were moderately but significantly shorter in every one of the four CD4+ subsets.

The TCR was taken from a young man with type 1 diabetes. Sequenced input: naive CD4+ T cells from blood.

This chain's CDR3 is CASSLEGNSPLHF. Here the CDR3 DNA reads TGTGCCAGCAGCTTAGAGGGTAATTCACCCCTCCACTTT. The chain links TRBV7-9 to TRBJ1-6; D remains ambiguous. Germline V gives CDR1 SEHNR, CDR2 FQNEAQ (reference sequence). Deletions cut 1 base from V and 6 bases from J, with 4 bases between. The CDR3 contains 13 residues.